This TCR beta chain was found in a study of beta chain features in type 1 diabetes. Overall study: Age and gender were similar between patients and healthy donors, as were cell yields. The study's findings and limits: Naive, central memory and Treg TCRB repertoires seemed to resemble each other more closely in patients than they did in healthy donors. Patients with type 1 diabetes showed fewer VDJ junction insertions and more deletions.

Only a few counts were recorded for this clone. Its antigen is still unknown. Isolated RNA was reverse transcribed in full, so expressed TCRB transcripts were sequenced. Profiled with immunoSEQ multiplex PCR; TCRdb holds only in-frame clones, not every one. The sample consists of some 360,000 clones, roughly 21% of them appearing once. The CDR3 runs to 13 residues. Germline V gene data show CDR1 as SGHAT and CDR2 as FQDESV (reference sequence). V lost 6 bases to trimming and J lost 7 bases; unmatched junction nucleotides: 5. The specimen was naive CD4+ T cells from blood. This TCR derives from a woman between 18 and 30 years old in good health. V usage is TRBV11-1 and J usage is TRBJ2-7, with TRBD2 matching over 11 bases. In DNA, the CDR3 is TGTGCCAGCAGAACTAGCGGGGGAGTAGAGCAGTACTTC. It encodes CASRTSGGVEQYF.